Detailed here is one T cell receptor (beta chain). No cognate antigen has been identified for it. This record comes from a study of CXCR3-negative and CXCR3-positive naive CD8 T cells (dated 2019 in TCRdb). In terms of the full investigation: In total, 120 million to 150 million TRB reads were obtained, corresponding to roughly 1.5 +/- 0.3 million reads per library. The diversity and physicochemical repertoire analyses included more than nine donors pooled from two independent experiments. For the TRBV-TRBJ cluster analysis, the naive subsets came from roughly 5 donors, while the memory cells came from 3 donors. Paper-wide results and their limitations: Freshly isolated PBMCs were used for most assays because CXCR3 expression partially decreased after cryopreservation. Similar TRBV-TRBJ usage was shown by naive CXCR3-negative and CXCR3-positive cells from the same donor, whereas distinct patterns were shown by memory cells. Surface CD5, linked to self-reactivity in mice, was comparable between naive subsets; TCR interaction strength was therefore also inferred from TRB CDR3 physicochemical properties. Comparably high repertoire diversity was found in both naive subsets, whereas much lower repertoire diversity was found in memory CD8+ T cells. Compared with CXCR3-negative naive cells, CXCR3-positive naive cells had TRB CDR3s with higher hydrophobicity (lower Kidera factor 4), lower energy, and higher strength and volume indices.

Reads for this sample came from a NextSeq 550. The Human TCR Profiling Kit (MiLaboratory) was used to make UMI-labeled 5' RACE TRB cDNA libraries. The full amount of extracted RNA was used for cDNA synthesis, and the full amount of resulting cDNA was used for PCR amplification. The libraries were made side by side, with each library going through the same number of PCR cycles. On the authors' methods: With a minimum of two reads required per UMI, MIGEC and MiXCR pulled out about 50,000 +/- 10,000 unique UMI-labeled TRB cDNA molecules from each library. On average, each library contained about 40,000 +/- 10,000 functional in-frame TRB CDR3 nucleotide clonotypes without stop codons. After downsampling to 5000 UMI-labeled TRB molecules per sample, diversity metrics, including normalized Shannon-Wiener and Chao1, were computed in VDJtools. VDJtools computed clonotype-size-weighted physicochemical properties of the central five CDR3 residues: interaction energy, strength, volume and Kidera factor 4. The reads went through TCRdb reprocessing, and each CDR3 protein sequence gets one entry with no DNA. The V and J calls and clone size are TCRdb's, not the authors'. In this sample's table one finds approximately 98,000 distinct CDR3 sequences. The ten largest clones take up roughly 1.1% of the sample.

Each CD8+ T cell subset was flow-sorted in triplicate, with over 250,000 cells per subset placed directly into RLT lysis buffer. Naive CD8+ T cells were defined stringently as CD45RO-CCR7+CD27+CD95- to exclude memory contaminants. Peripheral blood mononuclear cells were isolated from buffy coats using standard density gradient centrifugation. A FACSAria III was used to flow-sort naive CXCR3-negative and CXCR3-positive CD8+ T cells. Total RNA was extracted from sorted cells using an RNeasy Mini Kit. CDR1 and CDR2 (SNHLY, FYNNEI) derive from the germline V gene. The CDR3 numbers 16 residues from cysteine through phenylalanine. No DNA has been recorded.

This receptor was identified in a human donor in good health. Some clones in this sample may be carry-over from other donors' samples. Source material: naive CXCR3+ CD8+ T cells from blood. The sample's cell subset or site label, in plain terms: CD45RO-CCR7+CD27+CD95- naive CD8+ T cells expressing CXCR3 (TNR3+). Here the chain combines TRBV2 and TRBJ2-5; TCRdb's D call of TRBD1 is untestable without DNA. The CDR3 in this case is CASSAWTGGIRETQYF. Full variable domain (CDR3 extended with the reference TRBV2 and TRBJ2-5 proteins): EPEVTQTPSHQVTQMGQEVILRCVPISNHLYFYWYRQILGQKVEFLVSFYNNEISEKSEIFDDQFSVERPDGSNFTLKIRSTKLEDSAMYFCASSAWTGGIRETQYFGPGTRLLVL.